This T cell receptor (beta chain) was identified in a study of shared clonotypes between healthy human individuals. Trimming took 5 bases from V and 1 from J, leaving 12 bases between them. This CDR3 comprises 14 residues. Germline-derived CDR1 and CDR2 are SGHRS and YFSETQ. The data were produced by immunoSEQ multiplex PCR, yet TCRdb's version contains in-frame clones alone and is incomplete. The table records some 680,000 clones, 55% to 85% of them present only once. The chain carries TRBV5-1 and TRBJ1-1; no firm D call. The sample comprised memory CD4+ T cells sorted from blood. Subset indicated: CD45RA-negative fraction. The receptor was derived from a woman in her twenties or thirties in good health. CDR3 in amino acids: CASRNVLGNTEAFF. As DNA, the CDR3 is TGCGCCAGCAGGAACGTGCTTGGGAACACTGAAGCTTTCTTT.